This entry features one TCR beta chain sequence. The CDR3 has 15 residues. Germline CDR1 reads LNHDA; CDR2 reads SQIVND (reference sequence). V dropped 6 bases and J dropped 2 bases, with 13 bases sitting between them. This sample stems from a study of blood T cell repertoires in COVID-19. Only in-frame clones appear in the TCRdb table, and some are missing; sequencing was by immunoSEQ multiplex PCR. The sample consists of over 250,000 clones, around 84% of them appearing once. The chain has TRBV19 and TRBJ1-4; a weak D match, TRBD1 (5 bases). This clonotype was sampled from a man aged 25-45 years with acute COVID-19. The material sequenced was PBMCs or T cells enriched from blood (not recorded which). CDR3 amino acids: CASRKGSRTNEKLFF. In DNA form, the CDR3 reads TGTGCCAGTAGGAAGGGGTCGAGGACTAATGAAAAACTGTTTTTT.